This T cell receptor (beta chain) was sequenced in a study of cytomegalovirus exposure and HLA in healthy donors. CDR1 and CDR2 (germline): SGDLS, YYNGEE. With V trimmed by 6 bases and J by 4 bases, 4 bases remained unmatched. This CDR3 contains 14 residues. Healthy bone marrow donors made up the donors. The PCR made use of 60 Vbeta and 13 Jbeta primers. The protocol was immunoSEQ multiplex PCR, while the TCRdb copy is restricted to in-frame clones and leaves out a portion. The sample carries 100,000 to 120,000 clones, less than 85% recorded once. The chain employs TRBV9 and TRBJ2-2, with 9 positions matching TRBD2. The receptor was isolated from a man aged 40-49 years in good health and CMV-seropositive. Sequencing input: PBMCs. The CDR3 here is CASTPGLATGELFF. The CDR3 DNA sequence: TGTGCCAGCACTCCGGGACTAGCCACCGGGGAGCTGTTTTTT.